This T cell receptor beta chain was obtained from a study of T cells after yellow fever vaccination. From the 5' RACE reads, TCRdb called clonotypes with MiXCR, one entry per CDR3 protein. The table includes a few hundred thousand distinct CDR3 sequences, approximately 3% detected once. The sequence was collected from a man between 18 and 35 years old who received the YFV17D yellow fever vaccine. This specimen consisted of CD4+ T cells sorted from PBMCs, obtained 10 days after the yellow fever booster vaccination.

In DNA form, the CDR3 reads TGCGCCAGCAGCTGGCAACAGGGGTCCTTAGGATACGAGCAGTACTTC. Protein sequence: CASSWQQGSLGYEQYF. The V and J genes are TRBV5-1 and TRBJ2-7; 7 nucleotides line up with TRBD1. The CDR3 is 16 residues long. J was trimmed by 4 bases and V by 3 bases; bases with no gene match: 13. Germline CDR1 reads SGHRS; CDR2 reads YFSETQ.